The clone carrying this T cell receptor beta chain showed up many times. What it recognizes is unknown. These data come from a study of T-cell memory formation after mild COVID-19. About the research overall: Clusters of TCRs were largely donor specific. Study-level results: Day 15 to 85 contracting clones showed balanced CD4/CD8; day 15 to 37 expanders favored CD4+. Most CD4+ clones that shrank were in CM and EM, while CD8+ ones turned up in EMRA.

Unmatched junction bases numbered 1, after V lost 1 base and J lost 1 base. CDR3 length: 15 residues. TCRdb processed the 5' RACE reads anew with MiXCR; each CDR3 protein has one entry. The data show some 43,000 distinct CDR3 sequences, 6.1% seen once. The V gene is TRBV12-3 or TRBV12-4, the J gene TRBJ2-7, with 10 bases fitting TRBD2. The sequencing input was PBMCs or a T cell subset sorted from them (not recorded which). The TCR sequence derives from an adult who had mild COVID-19 (a few samples of this study predate the infection). Cell type and time point are not known. This CDR3 is CASSLGLAGSYEQYF. The DNA of the CDR3 is TGTGCCAGCAGTTTAGGACTAGCGGGTTCCTACGAGCAGTACTTC.